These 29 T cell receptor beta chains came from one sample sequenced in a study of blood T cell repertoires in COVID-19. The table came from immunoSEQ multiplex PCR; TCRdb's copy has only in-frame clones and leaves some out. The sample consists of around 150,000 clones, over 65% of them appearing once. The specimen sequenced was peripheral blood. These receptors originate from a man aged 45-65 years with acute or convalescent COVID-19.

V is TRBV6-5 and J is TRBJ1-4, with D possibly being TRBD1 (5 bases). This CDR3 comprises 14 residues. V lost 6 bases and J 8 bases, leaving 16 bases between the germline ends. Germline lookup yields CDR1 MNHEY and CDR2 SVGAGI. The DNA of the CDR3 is TGTGCCAGCAGGAATGACAGAGGACGAGAAAAACTGTTTTTT. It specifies CASRNDRGREKLFF.

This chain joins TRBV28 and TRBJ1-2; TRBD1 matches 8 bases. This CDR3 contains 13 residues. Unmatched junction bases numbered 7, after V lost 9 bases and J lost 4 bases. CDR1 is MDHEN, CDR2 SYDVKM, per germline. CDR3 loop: CASASTGVYGYTF. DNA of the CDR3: TGTGCCAGTGCTTCGACAGGGGTCTATGGCTACACCTTC.

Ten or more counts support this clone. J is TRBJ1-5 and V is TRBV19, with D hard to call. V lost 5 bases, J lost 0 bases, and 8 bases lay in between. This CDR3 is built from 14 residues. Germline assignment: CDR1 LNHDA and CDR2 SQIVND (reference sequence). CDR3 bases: TGTGCCAGTAGTTACCGGGATAGCAATCAGCCCCAGCATTTT. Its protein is CASSYRDSNQPQHF.

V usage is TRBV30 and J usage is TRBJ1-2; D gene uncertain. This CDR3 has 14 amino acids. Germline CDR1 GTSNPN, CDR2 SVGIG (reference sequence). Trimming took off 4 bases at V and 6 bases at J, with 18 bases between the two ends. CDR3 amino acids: CAWNPPGRPHGYTF. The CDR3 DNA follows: TGTGCCTGGAATCCCCCTGGCAGGCCCCATGGCTACACCTTC. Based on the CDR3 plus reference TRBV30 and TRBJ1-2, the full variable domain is SQTIHQWPATLVQPVGSPLSLECTVEGTSNPNLYWYRQAAGRGLQLLFYSVGIGQISSEVPQNLSASRPQDRQFILSSKKLLLSDSGFYLCAWNPPGRPHGYTFGSGTRLTVV.

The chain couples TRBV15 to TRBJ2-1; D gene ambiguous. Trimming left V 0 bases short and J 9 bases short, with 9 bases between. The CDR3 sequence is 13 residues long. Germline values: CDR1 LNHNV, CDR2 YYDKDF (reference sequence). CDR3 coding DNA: TGTGCCACCAGCAGAGACTTATACGGTGAGCAGTTCTTC. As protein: CATSRDLYGEQFF.

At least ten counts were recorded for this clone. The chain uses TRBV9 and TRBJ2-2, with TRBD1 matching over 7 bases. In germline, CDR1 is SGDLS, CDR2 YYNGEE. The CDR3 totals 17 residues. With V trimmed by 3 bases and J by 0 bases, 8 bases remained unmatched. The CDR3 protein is CASSGGDRRTNTGELFF. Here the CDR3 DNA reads TGTGCCAGCAGCGGAGGGGACAGAAGGACGAACACCGGGGAGCTGTTTTTT.

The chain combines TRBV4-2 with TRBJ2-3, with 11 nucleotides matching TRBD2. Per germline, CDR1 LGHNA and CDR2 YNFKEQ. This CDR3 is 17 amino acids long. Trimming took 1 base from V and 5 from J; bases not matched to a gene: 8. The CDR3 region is CASSQVNSGGAQDTQYF. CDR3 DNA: TGTGCCAGCAGCCAAGTGAATAGCGGGGGGGCGCAAGATACGCAGTATTTT.

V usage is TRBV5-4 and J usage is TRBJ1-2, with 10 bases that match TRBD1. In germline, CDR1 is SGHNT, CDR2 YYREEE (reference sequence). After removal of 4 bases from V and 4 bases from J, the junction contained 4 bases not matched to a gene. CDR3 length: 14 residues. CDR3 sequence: CASSRQGAGYGYTF. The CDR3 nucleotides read TGTGCCAGCAGCCGACAGGGGGCGGGCTATGGCTACACCTTC.

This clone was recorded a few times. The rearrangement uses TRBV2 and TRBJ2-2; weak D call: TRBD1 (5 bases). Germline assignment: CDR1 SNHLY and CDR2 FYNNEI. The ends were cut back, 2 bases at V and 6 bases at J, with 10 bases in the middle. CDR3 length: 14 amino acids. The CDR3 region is CASSEISGPGELFF. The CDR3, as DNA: TGTGCCAGCAGTGAAATCTCAGGGCCCGGGGAGCTGTTTTTT.

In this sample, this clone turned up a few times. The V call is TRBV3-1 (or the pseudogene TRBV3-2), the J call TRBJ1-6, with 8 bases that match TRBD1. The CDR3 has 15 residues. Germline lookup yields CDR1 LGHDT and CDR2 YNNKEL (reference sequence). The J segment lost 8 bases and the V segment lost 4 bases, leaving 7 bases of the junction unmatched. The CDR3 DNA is TGTGCCAGCAGCCCGGCAGGGGGCGGGTATTCACCCCTCCACTTT. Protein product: CASSPAGGGYSPLHF.

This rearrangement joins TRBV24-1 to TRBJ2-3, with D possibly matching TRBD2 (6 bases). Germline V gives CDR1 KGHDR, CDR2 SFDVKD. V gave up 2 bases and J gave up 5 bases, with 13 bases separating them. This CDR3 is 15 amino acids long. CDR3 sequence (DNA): TGTGCCACCAGTGATTGGGGGGTTATGGGAGATACGCAGTATTTT. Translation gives CATSDWGVMGDTQYF.

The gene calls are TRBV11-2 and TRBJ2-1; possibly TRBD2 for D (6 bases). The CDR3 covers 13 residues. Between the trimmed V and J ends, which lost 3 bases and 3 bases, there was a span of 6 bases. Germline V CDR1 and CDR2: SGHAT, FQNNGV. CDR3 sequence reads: CASSLGLYNEQFF. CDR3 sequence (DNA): TGTGCCAGCAGCTTGGGACTCTACAATGAGCAGTTCTTC. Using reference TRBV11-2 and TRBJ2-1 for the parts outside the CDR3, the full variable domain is EAGVAQSPRYKIIEKRQSVAFWCNPISGHATLYWYQQILGQGPKLLIQFQNNGVVDDSQLPKDRFSAERLKGVDSTLKIQPAKLEDSAVYLCASSLGLYNEQFFGPGTRLTVL.

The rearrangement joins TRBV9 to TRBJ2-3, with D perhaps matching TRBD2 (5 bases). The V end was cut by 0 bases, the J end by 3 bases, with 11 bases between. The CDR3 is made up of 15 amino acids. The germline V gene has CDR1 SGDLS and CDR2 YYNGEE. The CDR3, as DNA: TGTGCCAGCAGCGTAGGAGGCGCGGGTACAGATACGCAGTATTTT. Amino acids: CASSVGGAGTDTQYF.

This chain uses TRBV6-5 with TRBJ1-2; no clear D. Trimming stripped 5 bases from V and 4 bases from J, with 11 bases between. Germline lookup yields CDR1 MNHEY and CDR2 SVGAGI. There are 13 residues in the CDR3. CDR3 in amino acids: CASSRGPGYGYTF. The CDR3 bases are TGTGCCAGCAGTCGGGGTCCGGGCTATGGCTACACCTTC.

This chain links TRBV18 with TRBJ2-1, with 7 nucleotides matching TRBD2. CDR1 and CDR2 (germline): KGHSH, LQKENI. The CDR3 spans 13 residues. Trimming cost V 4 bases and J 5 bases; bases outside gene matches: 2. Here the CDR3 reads CASSRGLDNEQFF. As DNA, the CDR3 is TGTGCCAGCTCACGAGGACTAGACAATGAGCAGTTCTTC.

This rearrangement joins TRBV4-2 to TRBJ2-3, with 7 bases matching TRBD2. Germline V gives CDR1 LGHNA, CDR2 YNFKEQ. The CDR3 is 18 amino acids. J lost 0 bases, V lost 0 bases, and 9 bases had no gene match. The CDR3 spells CASSQEGTLAASTDTQYF. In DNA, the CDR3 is TGTGCCAGCAGCCAAGAGGGGACCCTAGCGGCTAGCACAGATACGCAGTATTTT.

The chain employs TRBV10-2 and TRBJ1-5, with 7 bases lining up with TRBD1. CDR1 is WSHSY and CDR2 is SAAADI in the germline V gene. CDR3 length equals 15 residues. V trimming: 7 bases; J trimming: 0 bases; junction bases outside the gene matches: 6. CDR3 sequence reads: CASTPGTDSNQPQHF. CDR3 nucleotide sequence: TGCGCCAGCACCCCTGGGACAGATAGCAATCAGCCCCAGCATTTT.

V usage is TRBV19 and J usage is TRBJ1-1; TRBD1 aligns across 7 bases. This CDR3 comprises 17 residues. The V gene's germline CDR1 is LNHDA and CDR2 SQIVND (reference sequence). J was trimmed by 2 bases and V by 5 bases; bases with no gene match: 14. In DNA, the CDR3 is TGTGCCAGTAGTCTAGGACAGGCCTTAGAGAGAAACACTGAAGCTTTCTTT. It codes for CASSLGQALERNTEAFF.

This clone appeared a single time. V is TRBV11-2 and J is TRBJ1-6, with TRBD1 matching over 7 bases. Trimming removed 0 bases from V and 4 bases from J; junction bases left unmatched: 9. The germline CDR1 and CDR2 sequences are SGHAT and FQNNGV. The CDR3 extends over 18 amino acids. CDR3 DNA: TGTGCCAGCAGCTTAGATGCGGCCTGGACAGGTTATAATTCACCCCTCCACTTT. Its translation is CASSLDAAWTGYNSPLHF.

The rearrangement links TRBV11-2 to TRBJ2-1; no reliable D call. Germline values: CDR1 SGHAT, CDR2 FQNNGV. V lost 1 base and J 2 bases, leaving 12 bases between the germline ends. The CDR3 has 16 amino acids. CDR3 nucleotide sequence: TGTGCCAGCAGCTTAGGTGACTCCCTGGCCTACAATGAGCAGTTCTTC. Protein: CASSLGDSLAYNEQFF.

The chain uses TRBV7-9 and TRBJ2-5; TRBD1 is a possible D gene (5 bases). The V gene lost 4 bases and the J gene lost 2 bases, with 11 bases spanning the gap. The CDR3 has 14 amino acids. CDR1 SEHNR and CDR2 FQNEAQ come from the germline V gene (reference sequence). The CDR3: CASSSYRLQETQYF. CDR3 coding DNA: TGTGCCAGCAGCTCATACAGGTTACAAGAGACCCAGTACTTC.

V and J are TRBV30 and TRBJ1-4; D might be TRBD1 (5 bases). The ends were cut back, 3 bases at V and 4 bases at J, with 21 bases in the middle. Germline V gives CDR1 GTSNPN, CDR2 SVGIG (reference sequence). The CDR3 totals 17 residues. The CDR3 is CAWSLRPRRGYNEKLFF. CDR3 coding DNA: TGTGCCTGGAGCCTAAGGCCCCGTAGGGGCTATAATGAAAAACTGTTTTTT. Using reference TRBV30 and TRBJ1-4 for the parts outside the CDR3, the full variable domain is SQTIHQWPATLVQPVGSPLSLECTVEGTSNPNLYWYRQAAGRGLQLLFYSVGIGQISSEVPQNLSASRPQDRQFILSSKKLLLSDSGFYLCAWSLRPRRGYNEKLFFGSGTQLSVL.

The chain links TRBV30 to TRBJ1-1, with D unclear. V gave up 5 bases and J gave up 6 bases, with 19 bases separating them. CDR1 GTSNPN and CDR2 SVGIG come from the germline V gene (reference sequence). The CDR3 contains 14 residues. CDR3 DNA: TGTGCCTGGGCCAGAGGGAGTCTGAAGGCTGAAGCTTTCTTT. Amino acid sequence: CAWARGSLKAEAFF.

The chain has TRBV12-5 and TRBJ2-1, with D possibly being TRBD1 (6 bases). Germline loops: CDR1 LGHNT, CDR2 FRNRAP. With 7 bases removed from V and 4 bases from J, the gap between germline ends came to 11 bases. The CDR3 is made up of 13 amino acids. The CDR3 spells CASARTVYNEQFF. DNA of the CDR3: TGTGCTAGTGCCCGGACAGTATACAATGAGCAGTTCTTC.

The CDR3, as DNA: TGTGCCAGCAGCTTCGGTCTCTCTGGGGCCAACGTCCTGACTTTC. Translation gives CASSFGLSGANVLTF. The rearrangement links TRBV5-6 to TRBJ2-6; unclear D gene. V lost 2 bases, J lost 0 bases, and 6 bases lay in between. The CDR3 totals 15 residues. Per the germline V gene, CDR1 is SGHDT and CDR2 is YYEEEE. The entire variable domain, with the rest obtained from reference TRBV5-6 and TRBJ2-6, is as follows: DAGVTQSPTHLIKTRGQQVTLRCSPKSGHDTVSWYQQALGQGPQFIFQYYEEEERQRGNFPDRFSGHQFPNYSSELNVNALLLGDSALYLCASSFGLSGANVLTFGAGSRLTVL.

The CDR3 loop is CASSPGAREETQYF. CDR3 bases: TGTGCCAGCAGCCCCGGCGCGCGGGAAGAGACCCAGTACTTC. The genes are TRBV7-2 and TRBJ2-5, with D maybe TRBD2 (5 bases). The CDR3 runs 14 residues. V was pared by 5 bases and J by 3 bases, with 13 bases between. CDR1 and CDR2 from the germline V gene are SGHTA and FQGNSA.

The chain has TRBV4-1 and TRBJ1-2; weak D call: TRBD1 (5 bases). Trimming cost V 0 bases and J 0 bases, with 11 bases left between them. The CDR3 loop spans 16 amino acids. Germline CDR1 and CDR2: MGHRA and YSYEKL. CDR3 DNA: TGCGCCAGCAGCCAAGATATCTCAGGGACTAACTATGGCTACACCTTC. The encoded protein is CASSQDISGTNYGYTF.

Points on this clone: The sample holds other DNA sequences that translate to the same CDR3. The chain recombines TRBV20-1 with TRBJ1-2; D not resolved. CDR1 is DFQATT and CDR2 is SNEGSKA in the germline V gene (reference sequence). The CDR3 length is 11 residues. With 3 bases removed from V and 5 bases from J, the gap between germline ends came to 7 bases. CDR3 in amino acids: CSASPGYGYTF. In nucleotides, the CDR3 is TGCAGTGCTAGCCCCGGTTATGGCTACACCTTC.

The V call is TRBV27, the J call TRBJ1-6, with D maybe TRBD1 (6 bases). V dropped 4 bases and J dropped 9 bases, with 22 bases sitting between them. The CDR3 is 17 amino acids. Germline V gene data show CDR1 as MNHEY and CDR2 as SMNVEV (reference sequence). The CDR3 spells CASSSPIKLRGSSPLHF. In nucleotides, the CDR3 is TGTGCCAGCAGTTCTCCAATAAAACTAAGGGGGAGTTCACCCCTCCACTTT.